Presented here are 9 T cell receptor beta chains from one specimen sequenced in a study of T cell responses to AZD1222 COVID-19 vaccine. Only in-frame clones appear in the TCRdb table, and some are missing; sequencing was by immunoSEQ multiplex PCR. The sample contains some 180,000 clones, 92% of which appear only once. Sample: peripheral blood, taken 28 days after the second AZD1222 dose. Receptor source: an adult who received the AZD1222 COVID-19 vaccine.

The chain employs TRBV7-2 and TRBJ2-1, with D hard to call. CDR1 and CDR2 (germline): SGHTA, FQGNSA. CDR3 length: 14 residues. V lost 1 base, J lost 5 bases, and 9 bases lay in between. The CDR3 nucleotides are TGTGCCAGCAGCTTAGAGCCCTCAAACAATGAGCAGTTCTTC. It yields the protein CASSLEPSNNEQFF.

There are a few counts of this clone. The genes are TRBV29-1 and TRBJ1-2; no definite D call. This CDR3 contains 12 residues. The germline V gene has CDR1 SQVTM and CDR2 ANQGSEA. V shed 8 bases and J shed 2 bases, with 12 bases lying between them. In DNA form, the CDR3 reads TGCAGCTCTGACGAGGGCAACTATGGCTACACCTTC. Protein sequence: CSSDEGNYGYTF.

The table lists this clone with a few counts. V gene TRBV4-2 combines with J gene TRBJ1-1, with D uncertain. The CDR3 contains 14 residues. Between the trimmed V and J ends, which lost 0 bases and 5 bases, there was a span of 10 bases. Per the germline V gene, CDR1 is LGHNA and CDR2 is YNFKEQ. DNA for the CDR3: TGTGCCAGCAGCCAAGACGTGGGTTTAACTGAAGCTTTCTTT. Translated: CASSQDVGLTEAFF.

The rearrangement links TRBV7-2 to TRBJ1-3; 7 bases are a match to TRBD1. Germline lookup yields CDR1 SGHTA and CDR2 FQGNSA. With 5 bases clipped from V and 9 bases from J, the junction kept 7 bases outside the gene matches. The CDR3 has 13 amino acids. The CDR3: CASSIGQAGTIYF. The CDR3 region has the DNA TGTGCCAGCAGCATCGGACAGGCGGGCACCATATATTTT.

The J gene is TRBJ2-2, the V gene TRBV5-1; a weak D match, TRBD2 (5 bases). The CDR3 spans 15 residues. The ends were cut back, 0 bases at V and 1 base at J, with 7 bases in the middle. The V gene's germline CDR1 is SGHRS and CDR2 YFSETQ. CDR3 bases: TGCGCCAGCAGCTTGGGCAGCGGGAACACCGGGGAGCTGTTTTTT. Protein: CASSLGSGNTGELFF.

The genes are TRBV9 and TRBJ2-1; a weak D match, TRBD1 (6 bases). Germline lookup yields CDR1 SGDLS and CDR2 YYNGEE. V lost 0 bases, J lost 4 bases, and 17 bases lay in between. The CDR3 is 17 residues long. The CDR3, as DNA: TGTGCCAGCAGCGTAGGGTGGGACATCCGCACATACAATGAGCAGTTCTTC. Translation: CASSVGWDIRTYNEQFF.

The chain combines TRBV27 with TRBJ2-3, with D possibly matching TRBD1 (6 bases). The CDR3 is 16 amino acids. V shed 6 bases and J shed 1 base, with 17 bases lying between them. Germline V lookup: CDR1 MNHEY, CDR2 SMNVEV (reference sequence). In DNA form, the CDR3 reads TGTGCCAGCAGCCCCCGCAGGGGCCGTGGCACAGATACGCAGTATTTT. Translation gives CASSPRRGRGTDTQYF.

The chain carries TRBV5-1 and TRBJ1-6; D might be TRBD1 (6 bases). This CDR3 has 14 residues. CDR1 and CDR2 (germline): SGHRS, YFSETQ. Trimming pared 5 bases from V and 5 bases from J, leaving 11 bases between. The DNA for the CDR3 is TGCGCCAGCAGACTTTCAGGGGATAATTCACCCCTCCACTTT. Translation: CASRLSGDNSPLHF.

V usage is TRBV9 and J usage is TRBJ2-3; 10 positions agree with TRBD2. Per the germline V gene, CDR1 is SGDLS and CDR2 is YYNGEE. The CDR3 is made up of 16 amino acids. V dropped 1 base and J dropped 1; count of bases not matched to a gene: 3. The CDR3 loop reads CASSVSTSGGTDTQYF. CDR3 bases: TGTGCCAGCAGCGTAAGTACTAGCGGGGGCACAGATACGCAGTATTTT.